This T cell receptor (beta chain) emerged from a study of blood T cell repertoires in COVID-19. J was trimmed by 1 base and V by 2 bases; bases with no gene match: 5. Germline assignment: CDR1 MGHRA and CDR2 YSYEKL. This CDR3 spans 15 amino acids. Measured with immunoSEQ multiplex PCR; TCRdb has only the in-frame clones, and not every one. Among 120,000 or so clones listed, 81% were seen once. The Seattle patients joined while their infection was active and were tracked longitudinally afterward. The sample comprised peripheral blood. V is TRBV4-1 and J is TRBJ2-7; 7 nucleotides line up with TRBD2. This clonotype originated in a man younger than 45 with COVID-19, enrolled during active disease. CDR3 nucleotides: TGCGCCAGCAGCCAAATAGCGGGCCAATCCTACGAGCAGTACTTC. Encoded protein: CASSQIAGQSYEQYF.